The T cell receptor (beta chain) under discussion was sequenced for a study of blood T cell repertoires in COVID-19 (dated by TCRdb to the early 2020s). Describing the broader study: The collaborator samples originated in the United States, Italy and Spain and spanned the acute and convalescent phases of COVID-19. The repertoires were made available in a free public database intended to serve as a resource for research on the immune response to SARS-CoV-2. Where available, HLA class I and class II types were obtained from metadata supplied by the sample provider rather than from assay-based typing. The prospective study material was composed of cDNA or gDNA derived from T cells, B-cell-depleted T cells, or PBMCs. Nearly every sample came with metadata listing a de-identified subject ID, COVID-19 status, age in years and sex. Subjects who had been exposed to COVID-19, were actively infected with it, or had recovered from it provided the deeply sampled blood TCRbeta repertoires that made up the dataset. The samples were drawn from the first 160 participants of the ongoing ImmuneRACE study and from 950 to 1,500 subjects provided by 6 global collaborators. Overall study results and their limits: The quantity of clinical and demographic metadata differed by source and by participant and was supplied without curation.

Whole blood was collected in K2EDTA tubes by collaborating institutions according to the institutions' own protocols. For TCRbeta analysis, collaborators shipped samples in one of three forms: frozen whole blood, isolated PBMCs, or DNA extracted from either of those sample types. From cysteine to phenylalanine, the CDR3 is 14 amino acids long. Only CDR3 DNA remains: 42 bases, in frame from the first base. The germline V gene encodes CDR1 SGHVS and CDR2 FQNEAQ. V and J are truncated by 3 bases and 5 bases respectively, leaving an intervening sequence of 14 bases. TCRbeta CDR3 regions were amplified from genomic DNA using the immunoSEQ Assay, a bias-controlled multiplex PCR. Per the source publication's procedure: Nucleated cell counts per sample were estimated from amplification of reference gene primers within the assay. To quantify the absolute abundance of each unique TCRbeta CDR3 rearrangement, sequence reads were collapsed and filtered. For each sample, productive Simpson clonality was calculated as the square root of Simpson's diversity index over productive rearrangements. TCRdb stores this immuneACCESS table with in-frame sequences only. Part of the clones is absent; in the studies checked, under half of the shortfall reflects unresolved V genes, and no reason is known for the rest. V, J and clone size are taken as reported in that table, and D and trimming were inferred from the DNA itself. In all, the sample holds around 200,000 clones, and about 87% of those were seen once. In total, the top ten clones hold less than 3.5% of the sample.

This clone showed up just a few times. Its target antigen remains unknown. No much larger clone is present one base from it, and per-base qualities are unavailable. The receptor chain draws on TRBV7-8 and TRBJ2-7; TRBD1 could be the D gene, as 6 bases match. The sample consisted of peripheral blood. This receptor was taken from a middle-aged man with active or convalescent COVID-19. The DNA sequence is TGTGCCAGCAGCTTCCCCAGGGGATCGGACGAGCAGTACTTC. Translation gives CASSFPRGSDEQYF.